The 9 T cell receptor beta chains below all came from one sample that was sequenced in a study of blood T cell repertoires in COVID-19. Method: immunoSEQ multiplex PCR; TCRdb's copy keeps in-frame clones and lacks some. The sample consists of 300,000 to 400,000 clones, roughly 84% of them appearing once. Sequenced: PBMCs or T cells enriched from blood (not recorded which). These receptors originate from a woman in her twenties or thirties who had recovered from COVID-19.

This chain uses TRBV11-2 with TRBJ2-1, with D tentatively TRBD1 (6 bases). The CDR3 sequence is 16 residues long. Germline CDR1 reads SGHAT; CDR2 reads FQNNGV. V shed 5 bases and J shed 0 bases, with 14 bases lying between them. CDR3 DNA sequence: TGTGCCAGCAGCACGCGACAGGTCCACTCCTACAATGAGCAGTTCTTC. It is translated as CASSTRQVHSYNEQFF.

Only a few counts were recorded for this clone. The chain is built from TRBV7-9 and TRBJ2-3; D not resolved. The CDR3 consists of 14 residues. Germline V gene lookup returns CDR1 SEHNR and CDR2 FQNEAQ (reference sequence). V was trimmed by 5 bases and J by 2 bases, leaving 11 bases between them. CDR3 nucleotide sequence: TGTGCCAGCAGCCGTCAGGTCACCACAGATACGCAGTATTTT. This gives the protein CASSRQVTTDTQYF.

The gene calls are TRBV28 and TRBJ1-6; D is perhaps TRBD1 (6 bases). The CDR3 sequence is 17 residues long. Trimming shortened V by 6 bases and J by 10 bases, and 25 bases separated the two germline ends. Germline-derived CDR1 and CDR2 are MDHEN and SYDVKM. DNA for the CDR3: TGTGCCAGCAGGACGACATTCCGGGGGGGCAGCTACTCACCCCTCCACTTT. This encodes CASRTTFRGGSYSPLHF.

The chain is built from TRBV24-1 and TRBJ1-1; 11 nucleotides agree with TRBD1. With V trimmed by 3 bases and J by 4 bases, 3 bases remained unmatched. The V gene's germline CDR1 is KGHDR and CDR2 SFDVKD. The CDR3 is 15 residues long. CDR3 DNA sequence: TGTGCCACCAGTGATGTGGGACAGGGGGGCACTGAAGCTTTCTTT. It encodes CATSDVGQGGTEAFF.

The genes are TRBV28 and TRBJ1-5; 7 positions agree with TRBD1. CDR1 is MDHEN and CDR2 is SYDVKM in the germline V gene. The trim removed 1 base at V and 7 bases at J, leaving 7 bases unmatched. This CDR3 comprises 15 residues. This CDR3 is CASSLFRQGRQPQHF. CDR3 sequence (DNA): TGTGCCAGCAGTTTATTCCGACAGGGTAGGCAGCCCCAGCATTTT. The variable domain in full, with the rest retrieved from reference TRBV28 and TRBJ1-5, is DVKVTQSSRYLVKRTGEKVFLECVQDMDHENMFWYRQDPGLGLRLIYFSYDVKMKEKGDIPEGYSVSREKKERFSLILESASTNQTSMYLCASSLFRQGRQPQHFGDGTRLSIL.

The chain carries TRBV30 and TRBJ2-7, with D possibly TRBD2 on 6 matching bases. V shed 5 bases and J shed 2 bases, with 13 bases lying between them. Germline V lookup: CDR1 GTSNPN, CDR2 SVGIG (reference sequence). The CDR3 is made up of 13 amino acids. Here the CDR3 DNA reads TGTGCCTGGGCTGTGGGCGGGGCCTACGAGCAGTACTTC. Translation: CAWAVGGAYEQYF.

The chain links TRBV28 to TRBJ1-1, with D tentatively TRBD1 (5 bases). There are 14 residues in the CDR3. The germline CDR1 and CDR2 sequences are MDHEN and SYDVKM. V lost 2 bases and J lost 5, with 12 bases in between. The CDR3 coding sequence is TGTGCCAGCAGTTTAGGAGGGGCGCGGACTGAAGCTTTCTTT. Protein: CASSLGGARTEAFF.

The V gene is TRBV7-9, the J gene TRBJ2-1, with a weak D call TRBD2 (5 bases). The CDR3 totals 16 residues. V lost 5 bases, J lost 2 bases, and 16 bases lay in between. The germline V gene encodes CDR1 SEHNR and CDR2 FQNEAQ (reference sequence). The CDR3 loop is CASSRDTRNAYNEQFF. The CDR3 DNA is TGTGCCAGCAGCCGCGATACTAGAAACGCCTACAATGAGCAGTTCTTC.

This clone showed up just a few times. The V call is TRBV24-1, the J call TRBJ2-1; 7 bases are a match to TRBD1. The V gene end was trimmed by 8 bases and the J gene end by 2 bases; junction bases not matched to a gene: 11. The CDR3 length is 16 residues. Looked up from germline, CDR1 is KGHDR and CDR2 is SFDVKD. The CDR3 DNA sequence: TGTGCCACCAACGGACAGGTCAAGTTCGCCTACAATGAGCAGTTCTTC. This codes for CATNGQVKFAYNEQFF.